This TCR beta chain was documented in a study of cytomegalovirus exposure and HLA in healthy donors. V shed 4 bases and J shed 0 bases, with 7 bases lying between them. CDR3 length equals 13 residues. Germline V gives CDR1 SGHRS, CDR2 YFSETQ. Overall study findings and caveats: Three chains tied to CMV proved CMV antigen-specific in vitro.

A remark on this clone: Its antigen is unknown.

Data came from immunoSEQ multiplex PCR; TCRdb stores just in-frame clones and leaves some out. The repertoire consists of approximately 76,000 clones, with 94% occurring once and the leading ten covering approximately 3.3%. The TCR sequence derives from a young woman in good health and CMV-seropositive. The rearrangement uses TRBV5-1 and TRBJ2-5; no definite D call. Material: PBMCs. As DNA, the CDR3 is TGCGCCAGCAGCCCGGAGTACCAAGAGACCCAGTACTTC. As protein: CASSPEYQETQYF.